What follows are 8 T cell receptor beta chains derived from one specimen sequenced in a study of neurological immune-mediated disorders. TCRdb reprocessed the 5' RACE reads with MiXCR, giving one entry per CDR3 protein. The sample lists roughly 74,000 distinct CDR3 sequences; roughly 5.6% were seen once. The sequencing sample was made of PBMCs. The receptors come from a young man with multiple sclerosis.

The chain joins TRBV18 to TRBJ1-2; 7 bases line up with TRBD1. CDR3 size: 16 residues. J lost 8 bases, V lost 0 bases, and 12 bases had no gene match. Germline-derived CDR1 and CDR2 are KGHSH and LQKENI. In DNA form, the CDR3 reads TGTGCCAGCTCACCACCCGGGACAGCTCTAGGCGGAGGCTACACCTTC. Translating gives CASSPPGTALGGGYTF.

This clonotype occurred many times. The V and J genes are TRBV12-3 or TRBV12-4 and TRBJ2-7; 8 nucleotides agree with TRBD2. The CDR3 totals 15 residues. The V gene end was trimmed by 5 bases and the J gene end by 6 bases; junction bases not matched to a gene: 12. CDR3 loop: CASSPVGLAVFEQYF. In nucleotides, the CDR3 is TGTGCCAGCAGTCCCGTAGGACTAGCTGTCTTCGAGCAGTACTTC.

Concerning this clonotype: Sequence at one end of the junction differs from germline and may be a read error. This chain connects TRBV5-1 to TRBJ1-6, with unresolved D. The length of the CDR3 is 13 residues. Germline V gives CDR1 SGHRS, CDR2 YFSETQ. The CDR3 loop reads CASSLGSRSPLNF. CDR3 DNA: TGCGCCAGCAGCTTGGGCAGTCGTTCACCCCTCAACTTT. Together with reference TRBV5-1 and TRBJ1-6, the CDR3 gives the full variable domain: KAGVTQTPRYLIKTRGQQVTLSCSPISGHRSVSWYQQTPGQGLQFLFEYFSETQRNKGNFPGRFSGRQFSNSRSEMNVSTLELGDSALYLCASSLGSRSPLNFGNGTRLTVT.

This clonotype was seen many times. The chain carries TRBV6-6 and TRBJ2-4; maybe TRBD2 (5 bases). Germline values: CDR1 MNHNY, CDR2 SVGAGI (reference sequence). This CDR3 has 15 amino acids. V lost 1 base and J lost 3, with 10 bases in between. The CDR3 here is CASSYFPGNKNIQYF. In DNA, the CDR3 is TGTGCCAGCAGTTACTTTCCGGGAAACAAAAACATTCAGTACTTC.

This clonotype was seen ten or more times. This rearrangement joins TRBV12-3 or TRBV12-4 to TRBJ2-5; possibly TRBD1 or TRBD2 for D (5 bases each). The CDR3 consists of 14 residues. Trimming cost V 7 bases and J 1 base, with 13 bases left between them. As DNA, the CDR3 is TGTGCCAGCACCCCTTTGGGGGTCCAAGAGACCCAGTACTTC. Translation gives CASTPLGVQETQYF.

This clonotype has at least ten counts. V gene TRBV5-1 combines with J gene TRBJ1-1; no firm D call. The germline gives CDR1 SGHRS, CDR2 YFSETQ. The CDR3 runs 12 residues. Between the trimmed V and J ends, which lost 0 bases and 4 bases, there was a span of 4 bases. CDR3 amino acids: CASSLEGTEAFF. CDR3 nucleotide sequence: TGCGCCAGCAGCTTGGAGGGCACTGAAGCTTTCTTT.

This clonotype was found many times. V and J are TRBV11-1 and TRBJ2-2; D gene ambiguous. CDR1 and CDR2 (germline): SGHAT, FQDESV (reference sequence). Trimming shortened V by 5 bases and J by 4 bases, and 11 bases separated the two germline ends. This CDR3 comprises 14 residues. The CDR3 loop is CASSPAAGTGELFF. For the CDR3, the DNA is TGTGCCAGCAGCCCAGCCGCCGGCACCGGGGAGCTGTTTTTT.

There are many counts of this clonotype. The chain uses TRBV7-2 and TRBJ2-2; D call uncertain. Germline-derived CDR1 and CDR2 are SGHTA and FQGNSA. V lost 2 bases, J lost 7 bases, and 17 bases lay in between. The CDR3 extends over 16 amino acids. DNA of the CDR3: TGTGCCAGCAGCTTAATCCGTCTCTCGTCGGGCGGGGAGCTGTTTTTT. Translating it yields CASSLIRLSSGGELFF. The full variable domain, with the rest looked up from reference TRBV7-2 and TRBJ2-2, is GAGVSQSPSNKVTEKGKDVELRCDPISGHTALYWYRQSLGQGLEFLIYFQGNSAPDKSGLPSDRFSAERTGGSVSTLTIQRTQQEDSAVYLCASSLIRLSSGGELFFGEGSRLTVL.